The 32 T cell receptor beta chains given below trace back to one sample, sequenced in a study of blood T cell repertoires in COVID-19. The method was immunoSEQ multiplex PCR; TCRdb's version includes in-frame clones alone and lacks a portion of them. The sample has roughly 330,000 clones, 85% to 90% seen once; the top ten hold about 3.9%. The specimen sequenced was peripheral blood. Receptors were obtained from a woman aged 50 to 65 with active or convalescent COVID-19.

The chain recombines TRBV29-1 with TRBJ1-2; D remains ambiguous. The V end lost 0 bases, the J end lost 5 bases, and 13 bases lay between the germline ends. The CDR3 is 14 residues long. Germline CDR1 is SQVTM and CDR2 is ANQGSEA. CDR3 DNA sequence: TGCAGCGTTGAAGATAGGAGGGTGGGATATGGCTACACCTTC. Protein: CSVEDRRVGYGYTF.

The CDR3 region is CASSLGPQETQYF. In DNA form, the CDR3 reads TGTGCCAGCAGTTTAGGGCCTCAAGAGACCCAGTACTTC. The gene calls are TRBV12-3 or TRBV12-4 and TRBJ2-5; D is unclear. V shed 1 base and J shed 2 bases, with 5 bases lying between them. The CDR3 runs 13 residues.

The chain is built from TRBV12-3 or TRBV12-4 and TRBJ1-2, with TRBD1 matching over 7 bases. This CDR3 has 13 amino acids. V lost 5 bases to trimming and J lost 3 bases; unmatched junction nucleotides: 3. The CDR3 region has the DNA TGTGCCAGCAGTAGGGACAGTTACTATGGCTACACCTTC. Its translation is CASSRDSYYGYTF.

Concerning this clone: Relative to the germline gene, one junction end is altered; a read error may explain this. This chain links TRBV2 with TRBJ1-2, with 9 bases lining up with TRBD1. CDR1 and CDR2 (germline): SNHLY, FYNNEI. The CDR3 sequence is 11 residues long. This CDR3 is CASRARTGDYF. The CDR3 region has the DNA TGTGCCAGCAGGGCCAGGACAGGGGACTACTTC.

The V gene is TRBV7-9, the J gene TRBJ2-1, with 13 positions matching TRBD2. After removal of 5 bases from V and 7 bases from J, the junction contained 5 bases not matched to a gene. The CDR3 runs to 15 residues. Germline V gives CDR1 SEHNR, CDR2 FQNEAQ (reference sequence). CDR3 amino acids: CASSPRTSGRNEQFF. CDR3 nucleotide sequence: TGTGCCAGCAGCCCGAGGACTAGCGGGAGAAATGAGCAGTTCTTC.

The gene calls are TRBV30 and TRBJ2-2, with D possibly TRBD2 on 6 matching bases. Germline values: CDR1 GTSNPN, CDR2 SVGIG (reference sequence). V dropped 5 bases and J dropped 4 bases, with 20 bases sitting between them. The CDR3 sequence is 16 residues long. The CDR3 region is CAWGAPEGLITGELFF. In DNA, the CDR3 is TGTGCCTGGGGGGCCCCAGAGGGACTGATCACCGGGGAGCTGTTTTTT.

In this sample, this clone turned up once. This chain joins TRBV11-2 and TRBJ2-1; the D is unclear. V dropped 3 bases and J dropped 6 bases, with 12 bases sitting between them. CDR3 length: 14 amino acids. The germline CDR1 and CDR2 sequences are SGHAT and FQNNGV. The CDR3, as DNA: TGTGCCAGCAGCTTGGCTGTCCTCGCCAATGAGCAGTTCTTC. Translated, it gives CASSLAVLANEQFF. Looking up the rest from reference TRBV11-2 and TRBJ2-1 gives the full variable domain: EAGVAQSPRYKIIEKRQSVAFWCNPISGHATLYWYQQILGQGPKLLIQFQNNGVVDDSQLPKDRFSAERLKGVDSTLKIQPAKLEDSAVYLCASSLAVLANEQFFGPGTRLTVL.

The V call is TRBV9, the J call TRBJ2-2, with D uncertain. The V end lost 0 bases, the J end lost 1 base, and 4 bases lay between the germline ends. This CDR3 has 14 residues. Germline lookup yields CDR1 SGDLS and CDR2 YYNGEE. CDR3 sequence: CASSVAGNTGELFF. As DNA, the CDR3 is TGTGCCAGCAGCGTAGCGGGGAACACCGGGGAGCTGTTTTTT.

In its sample, this clone was seen a few times. The rearrangement joins TRBV28 to TRBJ1-2, with D uncertain. CDR1 and CDR2 (germline): MDHEN, SYDVKM. This CDR3 is 14 amino acids long. Trimming cost V 2 bases and J 8 bases, with 15 bases left between them. In DNA, the CDR3 is TGTGCCAGCAGTTTACTGGACGGATGGGAGGGCTACACCTTC. It yields the protein CASSLLDGWEGYTF.

The genes are TRBV9 and TRBJ2-3, with 7 bases that match TRBD1. Germline CDR1 and CDR2: SGDLS and YYNGEE. J gave up 1 base and V 3 bases, and 8 bases lay outside the gene matches. CDR3 length equals 16 residues. The DNA for the CDR3 is TGTGCCAGCAGCGCCATCCAGGGGGTGGGCACAGATACGCAGTATTTT. Its protein is CASSAIQGVGTDTQYF.

This chain joins TRBV6-2 or TRBV6-3 and TRBJ1-2, with no clear D. This CDR3 is built from 13 residues. Germline CDR1 is MNHEY and CDR2 is SVGEGT. V was pared by 3 bases and J by 6 bases, with 11 bases between. Written as DNA, the CDR3 is TGTGCCAGCAGTTATTATGGTGAGGATGGCTACACCTTC. Encoded protein: CASSYYGEDGYTF.

Only one count was recorded for this clone. The genes are TRBV5-4 and TRBJ2-3, with 7 nucleotides matching TRBD1. Per germline, CDR1 SGHNT and CDR2 YYREEE (reference sequence). The V segment lost 3 bases and the J segment 4 bases; nucleotides outside the gene matches: 8. This CDR3 spans 15 amino acids. Written as DNA, the CDR3 is TGTGCCAGCAGCTGGGGACAGTTAGGCGCAGATACGCAGTATTTT. Translating gives CASSWGQLGADTQYF.

This clone was found once. The V and J genes are TRBV2 and TRBJ1-1; D is undetermined. V was clipped by 2 bases and J by 1 base, with 11 bases between them. The CDR3 sequence is 15 residues long. The V gene's germline CDR1 is SNHLY and CDR2 FYNNEI. CDR3 loop: CASSEQTSGNTEAFF. The DNA for the CDR3 is TGTGCCAGCAGTGAACAGACCTCGGGGAACACTGAAGCTTTCTTT.

V is TRBV13 and J is TRBJ2-1, with TRBD2 matching over 16 bases. The ends lost 4 bases at V and 6 bases at J; junction bases unmatched: 15. The CDR3 is 20 amino acids. Germline V gene data show CDR1 as PRHDT and CDR2 as FYEKMQ (reference sequence). Here the CDR3 reads CASSSNPGTSGRALINEQFF. CDR3 in DNA: TGTGCCAGCAGCTCTAACCCCGGGACTAGCGGGAGGGCCCTCATCAATGAGCAGTTCTTC.

The V and J genes are TRBV4-1 and TRBJ1-1; no clear D. Germline V gene data show CDR1 as MGHRA and CDR2 as YSYEKL. Between the trimmed V and J ends, which lost 2 bases and 4 bases, there was a span of 20 bases. The CDR3 is made up of 17 amino acids. For the CDR3, the DNA is TGCGCCAGCAGCCAATCTCTAATTCTTCGGTTAGCCACTGAAGCTTTCTTT. Translation gives CASSQSLILRLATEAFF.

The V and J genes are TRBV10-3 and TRBJ2-1; 14 nucleotides match TRBD2. V gave up 4 bases and J gave up 6 bases; unmatched junction bases: 11. The CDR3 runs 18 residues. From germline, CDR1 is ENHRY and CDR2 SYGVKD. The CDR3, as DNA: TGTGCCATCAGTGGACCGGGACTAGCGGGAGTGGTTGTCAATGAGCAGTTCTTC. It codes for CAISGPGLAGVVVNEQFF.

For this clone: The CDR3 does not close with the conserved phenylalanine or tryptophan, likely indicating a read error. The DNA is left out, because the CDR3 cannot be placed on it with certainty; the CDR3 is given as TCRdb lists it. The chain uses TRBV21-1 and TRBJ1-2; the table names TRBD1, a call not compared with the DNA. TRBV21-1 is a documented pseudogene. The CDR3 totals 14 residues, both ends included. This CDR3 is CASSSSDSPSEPRS.

The chain combines TRBV7-2 with TRBJ1-5; D is uncertain. The CDR3 spans 15 residues. V was trimmed by 1 base and J by 4 bases, leaving 11 bases between them. Germline lookup yields CDR1 SGHTA and CDR2 FQGNSA. CDR3 nucleotide sequence: TGTGCCAGCAGCTTAGACCCAGGCCAAAATCAGCCCCAGCATTTT. This encodes CASSLDPGQNQPQHF.

This chain uses TRBV5-1 with TRBJ1-2, with a tentative D call TRBD1 (6 bases). The V and J ends lost 0 bases and 8 bases respectively, with 14 bases between them. There are 14 residues in the CDR3. CDR1 and CDR2 (germline): SGHRS, YFSETQ. The CDR3 DNA is TGCGCCAGCAGCTTGGCCCCAGGGGTTGAGGGCTACACCTTC. As protein: CASSLAPGVEGYTF. Full variable domain (rest looked up from reference TRBV5-1 and TRBJ1-2): KAGVTQTPRYLIKTRGQQVTLSCSPISGHRSVSWYQQTPGQGLQFLFEYFSETQRNKGNFPGRFSGRQFSNSRSEMNVSTLELGDSALYLCASSLAPGVEGYTFGSGTRLTVV.

The V and J genes are TRBV9 and TRBJ2-2; 8 bases are shared with TRBD2. This CDR3 has 15 amino acids. The ends lost 0 bases at V and 8 bases at J; junction bases unmatched: 6. Germline values: CDR1 SGDLS, CDR2 YYNGEE. CDR3 DNA sequence: TGTGCCAGCAGCGTAGGGACTAGCCCTTTGGGGGAGCTGTTTTTT. Protein sequence: CASSVGTSPLGELFF.

CDR3 sequence: CASSRGTGLSTEAFF. CDR3 DNA: TGTGCCAGCAGTCGGGGGACAGGGTTGTCCACTGAAGCTTTCTTT. This chain links TRBV6-5 with TRBJ1-1; 9 bases are shared with TRBD1. Germline V gene data show CDR1 as MNHEY and CDR2 as SVGAGI. V gave up 5 bases and J gave up 4 bases; unmatched junction bases: 8. The CDR3 loop spans 15 amino acids.

V usage is TRBV9 and J usage is TRBJ2-5, with D perhaps matching TRBD2 (5 bases). V gave up 4 bases and J gave up 4 bases, with 14 bases separating them. Germline V gene sequence: CDR1 SGDLS, CDR2 YYNGEE. The CDR3 loop spans 14 amino acids. The CDR3: CASSSGERIETQYF. The CDR3 DNA reads TGTGCCAGCAGCTCCGGGGAGCGTATAGAGACCCAGTACTTC.

The rearrangement uses TRBV7-9 and TRBJ1-4, with 9 bases lining up with TRBD1. The CDR3 has 16 amino acids. In germline, CDR1 is SEHNR, CDR2 FQNEAQ (reference sequence). Germline trimming cut 5 bases from V and 6 bases from J; bases unmatched to any gene: 10. CDR3 in amino acids: CASSRNRGRRDEKLFF. The CDR3 nucleotides are TGTGCCAGCAGCCGGAACAGGGGGCGCCGGGATGAAAAACTGTTTTTT.

The rearrangement joins TRBV27 to TRBJ2-7; 10 bases are a match to TRBD2. The V and J ends lost 3 bases and 4 bases, in that order; junction bases with no gene match: 15. Germline V gene lookup returns CDR1 MNHEY and CDR2 SMNVEV (reference sequence). There are 18 residues in the CDR3. The CDR3 sequence is CASSFTSQASGSTYEQYF. CDR3 DNA: TGTGCCAGCAGTTTCACCTCCCAGGCTAGCGGGAGTACTTACGAGCAGTACTTC.

V usage is TRBV28 and J usage is TRBJ2-4, with TRBD2 identical over 9 bases. The CDR3 spans 17 residues. Trimming cost V 5 bases and J 0 bases; bases outside gene matches: 8. Germline CDR1 is MDHEN and CDR2 is SYDVKM. The CDR3 loop reads CASSPLREGLAKNIQYF. CDR3 bases: TGTGCCAGCAGTCCCCTGCGGGAGGGCCTAGCCAAAAACATTCAGTACTTC.

This clone has at least ten counts. The chain is built from TRBV6-2 or TRBV6-3 and TRBJ2-1; D remains ambiguous. Germline CDR1 reads MNHEY; CDR2 reads SVGEGT. The CDR3 runs 15 residues. Trimming removed 5 bases at V and 1 base at J, with 12 bases between. The DNA for the CDR3 is TGTGCCAGCAGTCTCCGACTCCGATCCTACAATGAGCAGTTCTTC. Residues: CASSLRLRSYNEQFF.

CDR3 amino acids: CASRQDSTDTQYF. The CDR3 bases are TGTGCCAGCCGACAGGACAGCACAGATACGCAGTATTTT. V and J are TRBV18 and TRBJ2-3; D is possibly TRBD1 (6 bases). CDR3 length: 13 residues. Trimming removed 8 bases from V and 0 bases from J, with 9 bases in between. Germline values: CDR1 KGHSH, CDR2 LQKENI.

The chain carries TRBV19 and TRBJ2-5; 13 bases map to TRBD2. Germline CDR1 LNHDA, CDR2 SQIVND (reference sequence). V shed 4 bases and J 2 bases; nucleotides not matched to a gene: 4. This CDR3 comprises 16 residues. In nucleotides, the CDR3 is TGTGCCAGTAGTACCTTGGGACTAGCGGGACAAGAGACCCAGTACTTC. It specifies CASSTLGLAGQETQYF.

The V gene is TRBV7-2, the J gene TRBJ2-5; the D is unclear. The germline V gene encodes CDR1 SGHTA and CDR2 FQGNSA. CDR3 length equals 13 residues. V gave up 3 bases and J gave up 5 bases, with 10 bases separating them. The CDR3 reads CASSFAAQETQYF. The CDR3 nucleotides read TGTGCCAGCAGCTTTGCAGCGCAGGAGACCCAGTACTTC.

The V gene is TRBV3-1 (or the pseudogene TRBV3-2), the J gene TRBJ2-3; 8 nucleotides agree with TRBD1. The CDR3 runs 15 residues. The germline CDR1 and CDR2 sequences are LGHDT and YNNKEL (reference sequence). V shed 4 bases, J shed 0 bases, and the junction held 3 bases outside the gene matches. The CDR3 here is CASSLTGGSTDTQYF. The CDR3 DNA is TGTGCCAGCAGCCTTACAGGGGGTAGCACAGATACGCAGTATTTT.

The rearrangement uses TRBV28 and TRBJ2-7, with unresolved D. Germline CDR1 reads MDHEN; CDR2 reads SYDVKM. The ends were cut back, 3 bases at V and 0 bases at J, with 15 bases in the middle. The CDR3 sequence is 16 residues long. This chain's CDR3 is CASSFLFASSSYEQYF. The CDR3 region has the DNA TGTGCCAGCAGTTTCCTGTTCGCGTCGAGCTCCTACGAGCAGTACTTC.

The gene calls are TRBV5-4 and TRBJ1-2, with 7 bases aligning to TRBD1. The germline gives CDR1 SGHNT, CDR2 YYREEE (reference sequence). This CDR3 comprises 14 residues. The junction had 9 bases not matched to a gene; V was cut back by 5 bases and J by 5 bases. The CDR3 loop reads CASRNRGGYYGYTF. CDR3 coding DNA: TGTGCCAGCAGGAACAGGGGAGGCTATTATGGCTACACCTTC. Drawing the rest from reference TRBV5-4 and TRBJ1-2, the complete variable domain is ETGVTQSPTHLIKTRGQQVTLRCSSQSGHNTVSWYQQALGQGPQFIFQYYREEENGRGNFPPRFSGLQFPNYSSELNVNALELDDSALYLCASRNRGGYYGYTFGSGTRLTVV.